What follows are 5 T cell receptor beta chains derived from one specimen sequenced in a study of regulatory T cells in long-lasting Graves disease. iRepertoire HTBI primers and Arm-PCR of CDR3 regions built TCR beta libraries. TCRdb re-derived calls from the multiplex PCR reads in MiXCR, one entry per CDR3 protein. The sample has around 320,000 distinct CDR3 sequences, approximately 15% seen once; the top ten hold roughly 27%. Documented time point: newly diagnosed GD, antithyroid drugs for less than 3 months. PBMC-extracted RNA yielded the TCR library. These records were also assigned to another study, of T cells in Graves' hyperthyroidism and ophthalmopathy.

This specimen consisted of peripheral blood mononuclear cells (PBMCs), obtained at new diagnosis, from a patient treated with antithyroid drugs. Receptors originate from a man in his forties with Graves disease.

CDR3 in amino acids: CATSEPVAVSYNEQFF. The CDR3 bases are TGTGCCACCAGCGAGCCGGTGGCGGTCTCCTACAATGAGCAGTTCTTC. The chain couples TRBV24-1 to TRBJ2-1, with no clear D. Trimming removed 7 bases at V and 0 bases at J, with 15 bases between. Per germline, CDR1 KGHDR and CDR2 SFDVKD. The CDR3 loop spans 16 amino acids.

This clonotype was observed a handful of times. The chain couples TRBV19 to TRBJ2-2, with TRBD2 identical over 9 bases. The germline V gene has CDR1 LNHDA and CDR2 SQIVND (reference sequence). V was pared by 6 bases and J by 4 bases, with 9 bases of the junction left unmatched. The CDR3 is 16 amino acids. The CDR3 region is CASSPPGTSLTGELFF. Written as DNA, the CDR3 is TGTGCCAGTAGCCCCCCCGGGACTAGCCTCACCGGGGAGCTGTTTTTT.

There are many counts of this clonotype. For the CDR3, the DNA is TGTGCCACCAGTGATGACACAGATACGCAGTATTTT. Translating it yields CATSDDTDTQYF. V and J are TRBV24-1 and TRBJ2-3, with no clear D. Germline CDR1 KGHDR, CDR2 SFDVKD. The CDR3 runs 12 residues. Trimming left V 3 bases short and J 2 bases short, with 2 bases between.

The chain joins TRBV6-1 to TRBJ1-6; perhaps TRBD1 as D (6 bases). Germline V gene data show CDR1 as MNHNS and CDR2 as SASEGT. This CDR3 comprises 16 residues. The germline V and J ends were trimmed by 7 bases and 9 bases, with 22 bases remaining between them. The CDR3 DNA reads as TGTGCCAGCACCTTCCAAGGGGGTTGGGATCCTTCACCCCTCCACTTT. Residues: CASTFQGGWDPSPLHF.

This clonotype has only one observation. It may be a read error: a sequence one base away is much more abundant. The V call is TRBV20-1, the J call TRBJ2-5; 8 bases fit TRBD2. The J call is doubtful: the DNA matches TRBJ2-1 better. CDR1 DFQATT and CDR2 SNEGSKA come from the germline V gene (reference sequence). This CDR3 region has 16 residues. The CDR3: CSARDLGLAGPNEQFF. For the CDR3, the DNA is TGCAGTGCTAGAGATCTGGGGCTAGCGGGCCCCAATGAGCAGTTCTTC.